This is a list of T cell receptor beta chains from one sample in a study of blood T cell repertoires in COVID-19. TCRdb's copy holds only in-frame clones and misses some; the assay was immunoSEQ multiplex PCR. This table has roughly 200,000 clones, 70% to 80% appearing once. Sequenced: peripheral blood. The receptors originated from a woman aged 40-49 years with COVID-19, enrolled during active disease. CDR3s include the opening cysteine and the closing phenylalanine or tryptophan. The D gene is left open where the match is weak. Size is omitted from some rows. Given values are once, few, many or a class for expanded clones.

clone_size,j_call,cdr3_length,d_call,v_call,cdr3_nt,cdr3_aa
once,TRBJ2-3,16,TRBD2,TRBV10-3,TGTGCCATCACTGAGCCAGCGGGAGGACGCACAGATACGCAGTATTTT,CAITEPAGGRTDTQYF
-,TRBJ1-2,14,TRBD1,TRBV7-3,TGTGCCAGCAGCTTAAATTCAGGGGGCTCTGGCTACACCTTC,CASSLNSGGSGYTF
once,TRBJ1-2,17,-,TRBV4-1,TGCGCCAGCAGCCAAGAAGGGGACTGGGGCAGGGTCCATGGCTACACCTTC,CASSQEGDWGRVHGYTF
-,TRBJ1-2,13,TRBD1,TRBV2,TGTGCCAGCAGTGGGACAGGGCACTATGGCTACACCTTC,CASSGTGHYGYTF
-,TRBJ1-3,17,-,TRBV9,TGTGCCAGCAGCGCCATGGGACATTCCGTCTCTGGAAACACCATATATTTT,CASSAMGHSVSGNTIYF
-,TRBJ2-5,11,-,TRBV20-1,TGCAGTGCTAATCCGCAAGAGACCCAGTACTTC,CSANPQETQYF
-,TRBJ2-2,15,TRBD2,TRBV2,TGTGCCAGCATCCAACTAGCGGGGGGTCCCGGGGAGCTGTTTTTT,CASIQLAGGPGELFF
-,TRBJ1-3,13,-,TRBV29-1,TGCAGCGTAGAAAACAGGGCTGGAAACACCATATATTTT,CSVENRAGNTIYF
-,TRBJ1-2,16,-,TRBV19,TGTGCCAGTAGTGTAAACAGGGTACTAACCAACTATGGCTACACCTTC,CASSVNRVLTNYGYTF
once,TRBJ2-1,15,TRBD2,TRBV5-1,TGCGCCAGCAGCTTGGGCGGGGGGCTTTACAATGAGCAGTTCTTC,CASSLGGGLYNEQFF
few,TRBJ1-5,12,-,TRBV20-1,TGCAGTGCTAGTCGGGGCAATCAGCCCCAGCATTTT,CSASRGNQPQHF
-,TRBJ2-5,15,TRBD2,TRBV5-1,TGCGCCAGCAGCTTGGTAGGAGCGGGACAAGAGACCCAGTACTTC,CASSLVGAGQETQYF
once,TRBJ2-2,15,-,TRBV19,TGTGCCAGTAGTTGGGACTTGCCGGGCACCGGGGAGCTGTTTTTT,CASSWDLPGTGELFF
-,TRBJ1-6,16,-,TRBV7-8,TGTGCCAGCCTCGGGGACACTAGCTCCTATAATTCACCCCTCCACTTT,CASLGDTSSYNSPLHF
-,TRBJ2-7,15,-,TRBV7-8,TGTGCCAGCACCCATGGGCCACGAGTGGCCGGCGAGCAGTACTTC,CASTHGPRVAGEQYF
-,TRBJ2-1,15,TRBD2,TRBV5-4,TGTGCCAGCAGCTTTACTAGCGGGAGTGAGAATGAGCAGTTCTTC,CASSFTSGSENEQFF
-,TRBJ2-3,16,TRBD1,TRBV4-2,TGTGCCAGCAGCCTTTCCGGGACAGAAAACACAGATACGCAGTATTTT,CASSLSGTENTDTQYF
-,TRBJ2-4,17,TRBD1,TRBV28,TGTGCCAGCAGCCCCACAACAGGGGGTGTATCCAAAAACATTCAGTACTTC,CASSPTTGGVSKNIQYF
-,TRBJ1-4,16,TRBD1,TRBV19,TGTGCCAGTAGTATCTATAGGGGGCCAACTAATGAAAAACTGTTTTTT,CASSIYRGPTNEKLFF
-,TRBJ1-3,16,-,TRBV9,TGTGCCAGCAGCGTAGGGGACACCCTCGGACTTGGCACCATATATTTT,CASSVGDTLGLGTIYF
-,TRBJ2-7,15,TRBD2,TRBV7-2,TGTGCCAGCAGCTTAGGAGGAGCGGGGGGTGAGGAGCAGTACTTC,CASSLGGAGGEEQYF
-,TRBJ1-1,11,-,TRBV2,TGTGCCAGCAGTGAAACAGGGATAGCTTTCTTT,CASSETGIAFF
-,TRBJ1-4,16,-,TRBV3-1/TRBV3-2,TGTGCCAGCAGCCAAGGGCTACAGGGACAAAATGAAAAACTGTTTTTT,CASSQGLQGQNEKLFF
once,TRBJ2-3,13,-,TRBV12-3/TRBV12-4,TGTGCCAGCCAAACAGGAGTCACAGATACGCAGTATTTT,CASQTGVTDTQYF